This T cell receptor (beta chain) was obtained from a study of T cell responses to AZD1222 COVID-19 vaccine. Study-wide findings and caveats: In a largely white British group with more females than males, clonal diversity was possibly underestimated.

Libraries were prepared by immunoSEQ multiplex PCR; TCRdb keeps only in-frame clonotypes and omits some of them. The sample consists of some 97,000 clones, roughly 89% of them appearing once. J gave up 1 base and V 7 bases, and 4 bases lay outside the gene matches. The CDR3 is made up of 14 amino acids. Germline V gene sequence: CDR1 MNHEY, CDR2 SVGAGI. As concerns this clone: Its target is not known.

This receptor was taken from an adult in good health. This chain links TRBV6-5 with TRBJ1-1, with 9 nucleotides matching TRBD1. Sequenced material: peripheral blood, taken on day 0 of AZD1222 vaccination. In nucleotides, the CDR3 is TGTGCCAGCAAACAGGGGGCGCGGAACACTGAAGCTTTCTTT. Residues: CASKQGARNTEAFF.